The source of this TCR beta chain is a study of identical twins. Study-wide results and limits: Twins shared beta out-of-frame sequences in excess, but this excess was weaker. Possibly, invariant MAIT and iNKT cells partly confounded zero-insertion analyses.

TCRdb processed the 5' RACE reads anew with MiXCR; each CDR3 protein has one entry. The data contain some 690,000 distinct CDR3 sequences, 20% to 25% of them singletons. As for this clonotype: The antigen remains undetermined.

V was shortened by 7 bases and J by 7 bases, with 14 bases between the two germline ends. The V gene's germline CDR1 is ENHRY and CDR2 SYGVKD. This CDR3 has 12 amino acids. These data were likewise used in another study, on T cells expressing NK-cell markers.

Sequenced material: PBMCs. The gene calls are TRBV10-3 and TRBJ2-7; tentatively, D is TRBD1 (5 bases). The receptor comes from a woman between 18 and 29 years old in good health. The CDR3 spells CAITQGPGEQYF. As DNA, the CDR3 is TGTGCCATCACTCAGGGCCCTGGGGAGCAGTACTTC.